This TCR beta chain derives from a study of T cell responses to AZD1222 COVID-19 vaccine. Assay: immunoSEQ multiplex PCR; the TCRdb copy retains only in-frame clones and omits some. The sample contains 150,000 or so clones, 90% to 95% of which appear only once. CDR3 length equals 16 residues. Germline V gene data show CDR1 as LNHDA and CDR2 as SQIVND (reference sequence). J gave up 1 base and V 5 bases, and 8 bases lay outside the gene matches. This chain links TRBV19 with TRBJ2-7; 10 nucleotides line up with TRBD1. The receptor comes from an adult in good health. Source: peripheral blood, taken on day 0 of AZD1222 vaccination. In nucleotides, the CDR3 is TGTGCCAGTAGTCTCCAGGGACAGGGGCAATCCTACGAGCAGTACTTC. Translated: CASSLQGQGQSYEQYF.